The rows below give T cell receptor beta chains drawn from one sample of a study of blood T cell repertoires in COVID-19. TCRdb's table, derived via immunoSEQ multiplex PCR, lists solely in-frame clones and lacks some. This table holds about half a million clones, roughly nine tenths found once. Sequencing was carried out using PBMCs or T cells enriched from blood (not recorded which). These receptors came from a woman aged 60-75 years who had recovered from COVID-19. Each CDR3 is given with its conserved first and last residue. The order of the fields is J gene, D gene, clone size, V gene, CDR3 protein, CDR3 DNA. A D gene is named only where the DNA matches it firmly. Size tells how often a clone was seen (once, few, many) or the class of an expanded clone, and some rows leave it out.

j_gene: TRBJ1-4; d_gene: .; abundance: .; v_gene: TRBV28; CDR3aa: CASSPSTPTNEKLFF; CDR3nt: TGTGCCAGCAGTCCTTCGACACCAACTAATGAAAAACTGTTTTTT
j_gene: TRBJ1-3; d_gene: .; abundance: once; v_gene: TRBV19; CDR3aa: CASSIFYSSGNTIYF; CDR3nt: TGTGCCAGTAGTATATTTTACAGCTCTGGAAACACCATATATTTT
j_gene: TRBJ2-6; d_gene: .; abundance: .; v_gene: TRBV5-5; CDR3aa: CASSSVPSGANVLTF; CDR3nt: TGTGCCAGCAGCTCCGTCCCCTCTGGGGCCAACGTCCTGACTTTC
j_gene: TRBJ2-2; d_gene: .; abundance: .; v_gene: TRBV10-3; CDR3aa: CAISGQSDGELFF; CDR3nt: TGTGCCATCAGTGGACAGAGCGACGGGGAGCTGTTTTTT
j_gene: TRBJ2-3; d_gene: TRBD2; abundance: once; v_gene: TRBV14; CDR3aa: CASSQDNGRVADTQYF; CDR3nt: TGTGCCAGCAGTCAAGATAATGGGAGGGTAGCAGATACGCAGTATTTT
j_gene: TRBJ1-2; d_gene: .; abundance: .; v_gene: TRBV6-1; CDR3aa: CASSSRTESYTF; CDR3nt: TGTGCCAGCAGTTCCAGGACAGAGAGCTACACCTTC
j_gene: TRBJ2-3; d_gene: .; abundance: .; v_gene: TRBV29-1; CDR3aa: CSVGGAGLGRGDTQYF; CDR3nt: TGCAGCGTCGGAGGGGCAGGGCTGGGGAGAGGAGATACGCAGTATTTT
j_gene: TRBJ2-7; d_gene: .; abundance: .; v_gene: TRBV7-9; CDR3aa: CASSLPGSSYEQYF; CDR3nt: TGTGCCAGCAGCTTACCGGGGAGCTCCTACGAGCAGTACTTC
j_gene: TRBJ2-3; d_gene: TRBD2; abundance: .; v_gene: TRBV24-1; CDR3aa: CATSDQSGAGDTQYF; CDR3nt: TGTGCCACCAGTGATCAAAGCGGGGCCGGGGATACGCAGTATTTT
j_gene: TRBJ2-5; d_gene: .; abundance: .; v_gene: TRBV6-5; CDR3aa: CASRPDSSTETQYF; CDR3nt: TGTGCCAGCAGACCGGACAGTTCGACAGAGACCCAGTACTTC
j_gene: TRBJ1-2; d_gene: TRBD1; abundance: .; v_gene: TRBV7-2; CDR3aa: CASGPQGQENYGYTF; CDR3nt: TGTGCCAGCGGCCCTCAGGGACAGGAGAACTATGGCTACACCTTC
j_gene: TRBJ2-6; d_gene: .; abundance: .; v_gene: TRBV7-8; CDR3aa: CASSLKQGLSGANVLTF; CDR3nt: TGTGCCAGCAGCTTAAAACAGGGTCTTTCTGGGGCCAACGTCCTGACTTTC
j_gene: TRBJ1-1; d_gene: TRBD1; abundance: once; v_gene: TRBV4-1; CDR3aa: CASRVLPGQGDTEAFF; CDR3nt: TGCGCCAGCAGGGTCCTTCCGGGACAGGGGGACACTGAAGCTTTCTTT
j_gene: TRBJ2-2; d_gene: TRBD2; abundance: .; v_gene: TRBV6-6; CDR3aa: CATQAGGAGELFF; CDR3nt: TGTGCCACTCAAGCGGGGGGCGCCGGGGAGCTGTTTTTT
j_gene: TRBJ1-4; d_gene: .; abundance: once; v_gene: TRBV5-1; CDR3aa: CASRREGGPTNEKLFF; CDR3nt: TGCGCCAGCCGCCGCGAGGGAGGGCCGACTAATGAAAAACTGTTTTTT
j_gene: TRBJ2-5; d_gene: .; abundance: .; v_gene: TRBV19; CDR3aa: CASSIVPGVGQETQYF; CDR3nt: TGTGCCAGTAGTATAGTGCCGGGGGTGGGGCAAGAGACCCAGTACTTC
j_gene: TRBJ2-6; d_gene: .; abundance: .; v_gene: TRBV9; CDR3aa: CASSVEGTGANVLTF; CDR3nt: TGTGCCAGCAGCGTAGAGGGGACTGGGGCCAACGTCCTGACTTTC
j_gene: TRBJ1-2; d_gene: TRBD1; abundance: .; v_gene: TRBV18; CDR3aa: CASSRTGGDYGYTF; CDR3nt: TGTGCCAGCTCCCGGACAGGGGGCGACTATGGCTACACCTTC
j_gene: TRBJ2-7; d_gene: .; abundance: .; v_gene: TRBV13; CDR3aa: CASSLKGESSYEQYF; CDR3nt: TGTGCCAGCAGCTTAAAGGGGGAGAGCTCCTACGAGCAGTACTTC
j_gene: TRBJ1-1; d_gene: TRBD1; abundance: .; v_gene: TRBV18; CDR3aa: CASSLAGGRTEAFF; CDR3nt: TGTGCCAGCTCTCTGGCAGGGGGAAGGACTGAAGCTTTCTTT
j_gene: TRBJ2-1; d_gene: TRBD1; abundance: .; v_gene: TRBV10-3; CDR3aa: CAISEPTGGDEQFF; CDR3nt: TGTGCCATCAGTGAGCCAACAGGGGGCGATGAGCAGTTCTTC
j_gene: TRBJ2-1; d_gene: TRBD1; abundance: .; v_gene: TRBV15; CDR3aa: CATRQTGGYNEQFF; CDR3nt: TGTGCCACCAGGCAGACAGGGGGATACAATGAGCAGTTCTTC
j_gene: TRBJ1-6; d_gene: TRBD1; abundance: .; v_gene: TRBV4-2; CDR3aa: CASRQSTLGQGNSPLHF; CDR3nt: TGTGCCAGCAGGCAGTCAACCTTGGGACAGGGGAACTCACCCCTCCACTTT
j_gene: TRBJ2-7; d_gene: .; abundance: .; v_gene: TRBV6-2/TRBV6-3; CDR3aa: CASSYRTYEQYF; CDR3nt: TGTGCCAGCAGTTACCGTACCTACGAGCAGTACTTC
j_gene: TRBJ2-7; d_gene: TRBD1; abundance: .; v_gene: TRBV5-1; CDR3aa: CASSLGTGASGFF; CDR3nt: TGCGCCAGCAGCTTGGGAACAGGGGCCTCAGGGTTCTTC
j_gene: TRBJ1-2; d_gene: .; abundance: .; v_gene: TRBV14; CDR3aa: CASSPLSGPYGYTF; CDR3nt: TGTGCCAGCAGCCCATTAAGCGGACCCTATGGCTACACCTTC
j_gene: TRBJ1-4; d_gene: .; abundance: .; v_gene: TRBV3-1/TRBV3-2; CDR3aa: CASSPRRLSTNEKLFF; CDR3nt: TGTGCCAGCAGCCCACGGAGGCTCTCAACTAATGAAAAACTGTTTTTT
j_gene: TRBJ1-5; d_gene: TRBD1; abundance: few; v_gene: TRBV7-9; CDR3aa: CASSPGQGQPQHF; CDR3nt: TGTGCCAGCAGCCCAGGACAGGGCCAGCCCCAGCATTTT
j_gene: TRBJ2-3; d_gene: TRBD2; abundance: .; v_gene: TRBV5-1; CDR3aa: CASSSRLASTDTQYF; CDR3nt: TGCGCCAGCAGCTCAAGACTAGCTAGCACAGATACGCAGTATTTT
j_gene: TRBJ2-3; d_gene: TRBD2; abundance: .; v_gene: TRBV5-4; CDR3aa: CASSLGRGAGLNTQYF; CDR3nt: TGTGCCAGCAGCTTGGGGCGGGGGGCCGGATTAAATACGCAGTATTTT
j_gene: TRBJ2-2; d_gene: .; abundance: .; v_gene: TRBV24-1; CDR3aa: CATSDLGGNTGELFF; CDR3nt: TGTGCCACCAGTGATTTGGGAGGGAACACCGGGGAGCTGTTTTTT
j_gene: TRBJ2-5; d_gene: TRBD1; abundance: once; v_gene: TRBV18; CDR3aa: CASSPPGQGTRGTQYF; CDR3nt: TGTGCCAGCTCACCTCCGGGACAGGGCACGCGGGGGACCCAGTACTTC
j_gene: TRBJ1-6; d_gene: TRBD1; abundance: .; v_gene: TRBV4-2; CDR3aa: CASSLLGQANSPLHF; CDR3nt: TGTGCCAGCAGCCTATTAGGACAGGCTAATTCACCCCTCCACTTT
j_gene: TRBJ1-2; d_gene: .; abundance: .; v_gene: TRBV3-1/TRBV3-2; CDR3aa: CASSPRGPNYGYTF; CDR3nt: TGTGCCAGCAGCCCCAGGGGCCCCAACTATGGCTACACCTTC
j_gene: TRBJ1-4; d_gene: TRBD1; abundance: .; v_gene: TRBV6-1; CDR3aa: CASSEGQGRKLFF; CDR3nt: TGTGCCAGCAGTGAAGGACAGGGTAGAAAACTGTTTTTT
j_gene: TRBJ1-4; d_gene: .; abundance: .; v_gene: TRBV2; CDR3aa: CASSPTGLREKLFF; CDR3nt: TGTGCCAGCAGTCCAACAGGTCTGCGTGAAAAACTGTTTTTT
j_gene: TRBJ2-5; d_gene: .; abundance: .; v_gene: TRBV5-1; CDR3aa: CASSTRTGLQETQYF; CDR3nt: TGCGCCAGCAGCACAAGGACAGGACTACAAGAGACCCAGTACTTC
j_gene: TRBJ2-4; d_gene: TRBD2; abundance: .; v_gene: TRBV5-1; CDR3aa: CASSFSPSSGRVPNIQYF; CDR3nt: TGCGCCAGCAGCTTTTCCCCCTCTAGCGGGAGGGTTCCAAACATTCAGTACTTC
j_gene: TRBJ2-1; d_gene: .; abundance: .; v_gene: TRBV2; CDR3aa: CASELRSSYNEQFF; CDR3nt: TGTGCCAGCGAACTGCGGAGCTCCTACAATGAGCAGTTCTTC
j_gene: TRBJ1-1; d_gene: .; abundance: .; v_gene: TRBV9; CDR3aa: CASSAKGGLTEAFF; CDR3nt: TGTGCCAGCAGCGCCAAAGGGGGTTTAACTGAAGCTTTCTTT